This TCR beta chain was profiled in a study of T cells after posttransplantation cyclophosphamide. Broader study findings: Skin or GI-infiltrating T cells shared few TRB sequences with blood. Recipient CMV seropositivity and CMV reactivation strongly tracked TRB clonality. Later blood repertoires were often dominated by clones from the donor CD8+ memory compartment.

This table comes from immunoSEQ multiplex PCR, and its TCRdb copy is limited to in-frame clones, with some not included. The sample yields tens of thousands of clones, around 84% seen once. Comments on this clone: Its specificity is not known.

The CDR3 loop spans 16 amino acids. The junction had 11 bases not matched to a gene; V was cut back by 6 bases and J by 4 bases. Looked up from germline, CDR1 is MNHEY and CDR2 is SMNVEV (reference sequence). V is TRBV27 and J is TRBJ2-3, with 9 positions matching TRBD2. The sequencing input was PBMCs. This TCR derives from a man aged 25-45 years with a blood cancer, CMV-positive, and with a related stem cell donor. The CDR3: CASSPRTSVFADTQYF. CDR3 coding DNA: TGTGCCAGCAGCCCGAGGACTAGCGTTTTTGCAGATACGCAGTATTTT.